Below are 22 T cell receptor beta chains sequenced from a single sample in a study of cytomegalovirus exposure and HLA in healthy donors. The study ran its PCR with 60 Vbeta and 13 Jbeta primers. Sequencing used immunoSEQ multiplex PCR; TCRdb keeps in-frame clones, though not all of them. The sample records more than 90,000 clones, approximately 80% being singletons. Material: PBMCs. These receptors originate from a man aged 45-65 years in good health and CMV-seropositive.

The chain is built from TRBV9 and TRBJ2-5; tentatively, D is TRBD2 (6 bases). The germline CDR1 and CDR2 sequences are SGDLS and YYNGEE. V lost 0 bases, J lost 5 bases, and 11 bases lay in between. The CDR3 totals 14 residues. CDR3 nucleotides: TGTGCCAGCAGCGTAGAGGACTATAGGGAGACCCAGTACTTC. Translating gives CASSVEDYRETQYF.

This chain uses TRBV5-4 with TRBJ1-6; 8 bases are shared with TRBD1. Trimming at V came to 4 bases and at J to 6 bases, leaving 6 bases not matched to a gene. Germline CDR1 and CDR2: SGHNT and YYREEE (reference sequence). The CDR3 contains 15 residues. The CDR3 DNA follows: TGTGCCAGCAGCATCCAGGGGGCCCTTAATTCACCCCTCCACTTT. It codes for CASSIQGALNSPLHF.

The chain joins TRBV18 to TRBJ2-1, with 7 bases aligning to TRBD2. V lost 3 bases and J lost 8; bases outside the gene matches: 13. This CDR3 is built from 16 residues. Germline values: CDR1 KGHSH, CDR2 LQKENI. In DNA form, the CDR3 reads TGTGCCAGCTCACCGTCCGGGACTACATTCGGGGATGAGCAGTTCTTC. It translates to CASSPSGTTFGDEQFF.

A word on this clone: Within the sample, other DNA sequences also encode this same CDR3. V is TRBV6-1 and J is TRBJ2-3; D is perhaps TRBD1 (5 bases). The CDR3 extends over 15 amino acids. Trimming removed 0 bases at V and 1 base at J, with 8 bases between. From germline, CDR1 is MNHNS and CDR2 SASEGT. The CDR3 here is CASSEAGQGTDTQYF. In nucleotides, the CDR3 is TGTGCCAGCAGTGAAGCGGGGCAGGGCACAGATACGCAGTATTTT.

This CDR3 reads CASSRTGQETQYF. The CDR3 nucleotides are TGCGCCAGCAGCAGGACAGGTCAAGAGACCCAGTACTTC. The chain employs TRBV5-1 and TRBJ2-5, with 7 bases identical to TRBD1. Losses at the gene ends were 4 bases for V and 2 bases for J; bases not matched to a gene: 2. The CDR3 sequence is 13 residues long. Germline CDR1 reads SGHRS; CDR2 reads YFSETQ.

The chain is built from TRBV5-1 and TRBJ2-6; D gene unclear. The CDR3 is 15 amino acids. CDR1 is SGHRS and CDR2 is YFSETQ in the germline V gene. With 4 bases removed from V and 1 base from J, the gap between germline ends came to 9 bases. The CDR3: CASSVLPSGANVLTF. The CDR3 region has the DNA TGCGCCAGCAGCGTCCTTCCTTCTGGGGCCAACGTCCTGACTTTC.

V and J are TRBV27 and TRBJ1-4; 8 bases agree with TRBD1. The CDR3 totals 13 residues. V was pared by 11 bases and J by 5 bases, with 7 bases of the junction left unmatched. CDR1 is MNHEY, CDR2 SMNVEV, per germline (reference sequence). CDR3: CAAGGLKNEKLFF. CDR3 bases: TGTGCCGCAGGGGGCTTAAAGAATGAAAAACTGTTTTTT.

This chain connects TRBV10-1 to TRBJ2-2, with D maybe TRBD2 (7 bases). CDR3 length equals 15 residues. Per germline, CDR1 WNHNN and CDR2 SYGVQD (reference sequence). V lost 4 bases and J 1 base, leaving 10 bases between the germline ends. Here the CDR3 reads CASSAGGRNTGELFF. In DNA, the CDR3 is TGCGCCAGCAGTGCGGGGGGCAGGAACACCGGGGAGCTGTTTTTT.

This clone showed up just a few times. The CDR3 protein is CASSLTGGSRYEQYF. The CDR3 nucleotides are TGCGCCAGCAGCCTGACAGGGGGCTCGCGCTACGAGCAGTACTTC. The rearrangement links TRBV5-1 to TRBJ2-7; 10 bases agree with TRBD1. From germline, CDR1 is SGHRS and CDR2 YFSETQ. Trimming at V came to 4 bases and at J to 3 bases, leaving 7 bases not matched to a gene. This CDR3 comprises 15 residues.

This clone was picked up one time. One end of the junction varies from germline; a read error may be responsible. The V and J genes are TRBV19 and TRBJ2-7; a possible D gene is TRBD1 (5 bases). Per the germline V gene, CDR1 is LNHDA and CDR2 is SQIVND (reference sequence). This CDR3 is 13 amino acids long. In nucleotides, the CDR3 is TGTGCCAGTAGTCTAGACAGTTCCTACGAGCAGTACTTC. It codes for CASSLDSSYEQYF.

Written as DNA, the CDR3 is TGTGCCAGCAGTCGGCTTGGGACAGTCCTAAACTATGGCTACACCTTC. Amino acids: CASSRLGTVLNYGYTF. The chain couples TRBV27 to TRBJ1-2, with TRBD1 matching 7 bases. Germline CDR1 is MNHEY and CDR2 is SMNVEV (reference sequence). Losses at the gene ends were 5 bases for V and 2 bases for J; bases not matched to a gene: 11. The CDR3 has 16 residues.

V gene TRBV19 combines with J gene TRBJ1-5; 7 nucleotides line up with TRBD1. There are 15 residues in the CDR3. V shed 2 bases, J shed 6 bases, and the junction held 7 bases outside the gene matches. CDR1 LNHDA and CDR2 SQIVND come from the germline V gene (reference sequence). This chain's CDR3 is CASSINRGGGQPQHF. The CDR3 nucleotides are TGTGCCAGTAGTATAAACAGGGGTGGAGGTCAGCCCCAGCATTTT.

This clone was observed a handful of times. V usage is TRBV4-1 and J usage is TRBJ2-7; D possibly corresponds to TRBD1 (6 bases). Germline V CDR1 and CDR2: MGHRA, YSYEKL. The CDR3 totals 15 residues. The germline V and J ends were trimmed by 5 bases and 2 bases, with 16 bases remaining between them. CDR3 in amino acids: CASSVQGWGAYEQYF. CDR3 DNA: TGCGCCAGCAGCGTACAGGGTTGGGGAGCCTACGAGCAGTACTTC.

This clone showed up just a few times. The rearrangement uses TRBV10-1 and TRBJ2-2; 7 bases line up with TRBD1. CDR3 size: 14 residues. CDR1 and CDR2 (germline): WNHNN, SYGVQD (reference sequence). V was clipped by 6 bases and J by 1 base; unmatched bases: 2. Written as DNA, the CDR3 is TGCGCCAGCAGAAGGGACAGGAACACCGGGGAGCTGTTTTTT. It translates to CASRRDRNTGELFF.

V and J are TRBV10-1 and TRBJ2-3, with D hard to call. From germline, CDR1 is WNHNN and CDR2 SYGVQD (reference sequence). Trimming took off 3 bases at V and 3 bases at J, with 7 bases between the two ends. The CDR3 has 13 amino acids. The CDR3: CASSEWATDTQYF. CDR3 sequence (DNA): TGCGCCAGCAGTGAATGGGCTACAGATACGCAGTATTTT.

V is TRBV10-2 and J is TRBJ2-2; weak D call: TRBD2 (5 bases). Trimming left V 8 bases short and J 5 bases short, with 18 bases between. Germline values: CDR1 WSHSY, CDR2 SAAADI. This CDR3 is 15 amino acids long. The CDR3 coding sequence is TGCGCCAGCTTGCTCCGAGGGCAAGGAACCGGGGAGCTGTTTTTT. Protein product: CASLLRGQGTGELFF.

The V call is TRBV12-5, the J call TRBJ2-7, with D possibly being TRBD1 (6 bases). Germline-derived CDR1 and CDR2 are LGHNT and FRNRAP. CDR3 length: 12 residues. V was cut by 5 bases and J by 6 bases, with 11 bases left in between. This CDR3 reads CASGIRGSEQYF. For the CDR3, the DNA is TGTGCTAGTGGTATCAGGGGTTCCGAGCAGTACTTC. The full variable domain, with the rest looked up from reference TRBV12-5 and TRBJ2-7, is DARVTQTPRHKVTEMGQEVTMRCQPILGHNTVFWYRQTMMQGLELLAYFRNRAPLDDSGMPKDRFSAEMPDATLATLKIQPSEPRDSAVYFCASGIRGSEQYFGPGTRLTVT.

The chain carries TRBV25-1 and TRBJ1-2; D is ambiguous. Looked up from germline, CDR1 is MGHDK and CDR2 is SYGVNS. Trimming shortened V by 4 bases and J by 7 bases, and 13 bases separated the two germline ends. This CDR3 spans 13 amino acids. CDR3 sequence reads: CASSAPAGTGYTF. In DNA form, the CDR3 reads TGTGCCAGCAGTGCACCTGCCGGTACTGGCTACACCTTC.

The J gene is TRBJ1-2, the V gene TRBV18; a possible D gene is TRBD1 (5 bases). Germline CDR1 is KGHSH and CDR2 is LQKENI. The CDR3 has 15 amino acids. Trimming cost V 2 bases and J 4 bases, with 14 bases left between them. The CDR3 sequence: CASSPDSAGIYGYTF. CDR3 sequence (DNA): TGTGCCAGCTCACCAGACTCGGCAGGGATCTATGGCTACACCTTC.

As DNA, the CDR3 is TGTGCCAGTCTCCAGAGGGGGATCACTGAAGCTTTCTTT. It encodes CASLQRGITEAFF. The V call is TRBV19, the J call TRBJ1-1, with a possible D match to TRBD1 (6 bases). The V gene lost 8 bases and the J gene lost 4 bases, with 14 bases spanning the gap. The CDR3 runs to 13 residues. Germline CDR1 LNHDA, CDR2 SQIVND (reference sequence).

V and J are TRBV29-1 and TRBJ1-1; D gene unclear. Germline V CDR1 and CDR2: SQVTM, ANQGSEA. Trimming removed 4 bases from V and 2 bases from J, with 11 bases in between. CDR3 length: 13 amino acids. CDR3 coding DNA: TGCAGCGTTGTAAACAGAATCAACACTGAAGCTTTCTTT. Residues: CSVVNRINTEAFF.

This clone came up a few times. This chain uses TRBV10-3 with TRBJ1-1, with 9 bases identical to TRBD1. Trimming at V came to 6 bases and at J to 6 bases, leaving 8 bases not matched to a gene. The CDR3 spans 14 residues. Germline assignment: CDR1 ENHRY and CDR2 SYGVKD. CDR3 in DNA: TGTGCCATCAGGCCGGGACAGGGATTGGCTGAAGCTTTCTTT. Its protein product is CAIRPGQGLAEAFF.